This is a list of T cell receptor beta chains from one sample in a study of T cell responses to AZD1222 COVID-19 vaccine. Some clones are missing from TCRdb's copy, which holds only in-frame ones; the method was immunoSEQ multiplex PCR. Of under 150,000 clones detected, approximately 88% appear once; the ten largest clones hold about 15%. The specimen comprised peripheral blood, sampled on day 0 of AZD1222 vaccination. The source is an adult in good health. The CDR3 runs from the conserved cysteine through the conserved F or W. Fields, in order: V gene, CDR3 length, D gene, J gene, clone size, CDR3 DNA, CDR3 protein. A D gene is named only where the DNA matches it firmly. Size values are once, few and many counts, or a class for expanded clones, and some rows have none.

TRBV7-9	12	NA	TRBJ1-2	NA	TGTGCCAGCAGCTCAGGAGGCCGTAGCTACACCTTC	CASSSGGRSYTF
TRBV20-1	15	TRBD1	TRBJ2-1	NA	TGCAGTGCTAGTTCGGGACAGGGGAACTACAATGAGCAGTTCTTC	CSASSGQGNYNEQFF
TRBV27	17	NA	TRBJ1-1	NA	TGTGCCAGCGAGGGGCGGCGGTTTCCCTCTAGTAACACTGAAGCTTTCTTT	CASEGRRFPSSNTEAFF
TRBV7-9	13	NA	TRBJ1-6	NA	TGTGCCAGCAGCACAGGGTTGGTATCACCCCTCCACTTT	CASSTGLVSPLHF
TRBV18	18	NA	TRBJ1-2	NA	TGTGCCAGCTCACCACTCGAGGTGGGGAGAACAGCTAACTATGGCTACACCTTC	CASSPLEVGRTANYGYTF
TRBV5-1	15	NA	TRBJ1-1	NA	TGCGCCAGCAGCTTGGGTGGGAGTGGAGACGCTGAAGCTTTCTTT	CASSLGGSGDAEAFF
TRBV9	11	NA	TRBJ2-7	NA	TGTGCCAGCAGCTCTTCCTACGAGCAGTACTTC	CASSSSYEQYF
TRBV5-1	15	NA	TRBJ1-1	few	TGCGCCAGCAGCTTGGGAGGTCGCCGGGCCACTGAAGCTTTCTTT	CASSLGGRRATEAFF
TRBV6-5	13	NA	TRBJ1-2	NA	TGTGCCAGCAGGACCGGGGCGACGAATGGCTACACCTTC	CASRTGATNGYTF
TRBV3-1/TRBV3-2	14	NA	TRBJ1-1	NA	TGTGCCAGCAGCCAAGAGACTTGGAACACTGAAGCTTTCTTT	CASSQETWNTEAFF
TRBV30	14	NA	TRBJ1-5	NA	TGTGCCTGGAGTGTAGGGCCGGGGAATCAGCCCCAGCATTTT	CAWSVGPGNQPQHF
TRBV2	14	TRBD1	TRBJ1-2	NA	TGTGCCAGCAGTTGGACAGGGACTAACTATGGCTACACCTTC	CASSWTGTNYGYTF
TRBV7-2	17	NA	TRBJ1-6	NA	TGTGCCAGCAGCCCTCTAGTTTCGGGGGTTGTCGGTTCACCCCTCCACTTT	CASSPLVSGVVGSPLHF
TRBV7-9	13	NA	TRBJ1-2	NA	TGTGCCAGCAGTTTCGGGCCGAGGTATGGCTACACCTTC	CASSFGPRYGYTF
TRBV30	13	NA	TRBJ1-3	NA	TGTGCCTGGATACGGGAGTCTGGAAACACCATATATTTT	CAWIRESGNTIYF
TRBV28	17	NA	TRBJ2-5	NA	TGTGCCAGCAGTTTATCGGATCCCCTGGGGGGACTAGAGACCCAGTACTTC	CASSLSDPLGGLETQYF
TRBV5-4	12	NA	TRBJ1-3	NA	TGTGCCAGCAGTTTCAGGGGAAACACCATATATTTT	CASSFRGNTIYF
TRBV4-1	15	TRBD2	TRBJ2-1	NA	TGCGCCAGCAGCCATTTGACTAGCGGATACAATGAGCAGTTCTTC	CASSHLTSGYNEQFF
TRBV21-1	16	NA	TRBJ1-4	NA	TGTGCCAGCAGCAGGCCGGTACAGGGGGTTAATGAAAAACTGTTTTTT	CASSRPVQGVNEKLFF
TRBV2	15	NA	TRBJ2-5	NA	TGTGCCAGCAGTGAAGGGGCAGCCAGGGAAGAGACCCAGTACTTC	CASSEGAAREETQYF
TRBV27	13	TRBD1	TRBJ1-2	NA	TGTGCCAGCAGTAACAGGGGCGCTGGTGGCTACACCTTC	CASSNRGAGGYTF
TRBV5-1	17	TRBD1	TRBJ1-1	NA	TGCGCCAGCAGCTCGTACCCGGGACAGGGGGCCGACACTGAAGCTTTCTTT	CASSSYPGQGADTEAFF
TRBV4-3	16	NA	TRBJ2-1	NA	TGCGCCAGCAGCCAAGTCGCCCAGGGGGGTTACAATGAGCAGTTCTTC	CASSQVAQGGYNEQFF